The subject of this entry is one T cell receptor (beta chain). Its antigen has not been determined. No qualities accompany the bases; no much larger clone lies one base away. Inclusive of the bounding cysteine and phenylalanine, the CDR3 is 13 residues long. Only CDR3 DNA remains: 39 bases, in frame from the first base. Via the germline V gene, CDR1 is SGHDN and CDR2 FVKESK. Cut back by 8 bases and 2 bases, the V and J ends lie 11 bases apart. The data are from a study of CD8 T cells in ankylosing spondylitis (dated by TCRdb to the late 2010s). About the full investigation: The study set out to find disease-linked TCR variants by profiling T cell receptor beta repertoires in ankylosing spondylitis patients and healthy donors. In total, the full study cohort was made up of 100 to 140 healthy donors and some 26 ankylosing spondylitis patients. Peripheral blood was sampled, and synovial fluid was also collected from ankylosing spondylitis patients. Results and caveats for the whole study, not just this receptor: A TCR beta motif of roughly 8 highly homologous amino acid variants appeared characteristic of blood from ankylosing spondylitis patients. The disease-linked clones were reported as significantly enriched in matched synovial fluid samples from ankylosing spondylitis patients. Some motif variants had previously been reported in the synovial fluid and blood of reactive arthritis patients, which suggests shared mechanisms of disease initiation. A CD8+ phenotype was shown by the disease-linked clones, which were found at relatively low frequencies in peripheral blood.

The data were produced on an Illumina HiSeq 2500. Quantitative 5'-RACE with molecular barcodes was used to prepare TCR beta libraries. Under the source paper's analysis protocol: A new computational method, built on a probabilistic model of VDJ rearrangement, was used to identify disease-linked TCR variants. TCRdb reprocessed the public reads (quality trimming at Q25 with fastp, clone calling with MiXCR) and kept in-frame beta chains. Rows merge per CDR3 protein into single entries with the most common DNA and genes. The V and J calls come from TCRdb's annotation, not from the publication. This sample is represented by around 90,000 distinct CDR3 sequences; more than 25% of them were singletons. 55% to 75% of the sample lies in the top ten.

This receptor was taken from a male donor with ankylosing spondylitis or in good health (not recorded which). Sequenced: blood, either unsorted or a sorted T cell fraction (not recorded which). The sequence joins TRBV14 to TRBJ2-3, with the D gene call left open. The CDR3 region: CASSDRVTDTQYF. In nucleotides, the sequence is TGTGCCAGCTCGGACCGGGTCACAGATACGCAGTATTTT.